The present T cell receptor beta chain was sequenced within a study of blood T cell repertoires in COVID-19. CDR3 size: 13 residues. V was clipped by 3 bases and J by 3 bases, with 9 bases between them. CDR1 MNHEY and CDR2 SVGAGI come from the germline V gene. In this sample, this clone turned up once. Sequencing was performed with immunoSEQ multiplex PCR; in TCRdb, only in-frame clones are kept and a portion is missing. The sample yields about 180,000 clones, roughly 79% seen once. Material for sequencing was peripheral blood. The TCR originated in a woman between 70 and 85 years old with acute or convalescent COVID-19. This chain joins TRBV6-5 and TRBJ2-7; weak D call: TRBD1 (5 bases). The CDR3 sequence: CASSYQGFYEQYF. The DNA of the CDR3 is TGTGCCAGCAGTTATCAGGGCTTCTACGAGCAGTACTTC.